This T cell receptor beta chain was sequenced for a study of early stage breast cancer tumors listed by TCRdb under 2017. Turning to the overall study: Of the 15 to 20 invasive breast tumors, 12 to 13 were found to be estrogen receptor-positive, progesterone receptor-positive and HER2-negative. The samples as a whole yielded roughly 2,700,000 detected templates, corresponding to around 1,100,000 unique clonotypes. On average, each sample got approximately 10-fold read coverage. Of the approximately twelve ER+/PR+/HER2- tumors, eight were classified as invasive ductal carcinomas and four as invasive lobular carcinomas.

Each sample was amplified as two independent genomic DNA replicates: approximately 550 ng for blood and around 1.5 ug for tumor or normal breast. Following the manufacturer's instructions, the ImmunoSeq Intro kit was used to carry out TCRB sequencing on genomic DNA. For absolute quantification, the roughly 32-cycle multiplex PCR included proprietary primers along with spike-in control sequences. Single-end 150-bp reads were used to sequence an 87-bp fragment covering the CDR3 and the flanking V and J genes. Each lane of an Illumina MiSeq running version 3.0 chemistry carried seven multiplexed samples, with two replicates apiece. The published analysis was carried out like this. Raw data were processed by the vendor's proprietary pipeline, with both replicates merged into one result per sample. To define clonotypes, the study grouped productive rearrangements that shared the V-gene family, CDR3 amino acid sequence and J-gene segment. To compute clonality, the normalized Shannon entropy (Pielou evenness) of TCRB abundances was subtracted from 1. T cell density was estimated by dividing total templates by the number of input cells inferred from the DNA input amount. Recon with default parameters was used to estimate total repertoire diversity and clonality. Clonotypes with over 0.1% abundance in tumor and at least 32-fold higher abundance in tumor than in normal breast were defined as tumor-enriched. TCRdb's version of the immuneACCESS table is confined to in-frame rearrangements and falls short of the full clone set. An unresolved V gene accounts for under half of the shortfall where checked; the remainder is of unknown origin. For V, J and clone size, that table is used; D and trimming come from the DNA. The sample contains some 4,500 clones, about 56% of them found a single time. The top ten hold more than 15% of the sample.

With respect to this clone: It has no known antigen specificity. There are no base qualities to consult, and no much larger clone falls within one base.

The CDR3 sequence holds 15 residues, the cysteine and phenylalanine included. The only DNA kept is the CDR3, 45 bases in frame from the first base. Overall study results and their limits: Enriched TCRB sequences shared across patients were mostly commonly generated sequences, unlikely to play an important role in the tumor microenvironment. Compared with adjacent normal breast tissue, tumors had higher clonality and 2 to 3-fold greater T cell density. Chain pairing and functional markers such as CD4, CD8 and FOXP3 were missed by bulk genomic DNA sequencing of unsorted cells. Analysis by tumor subtype was prevented by the small cohort size. Repertoires from blood and normal breast were more alike than repertoires from blood and tumor, and in about 90% of the 16 patients, comparing each tissue with blood separated tumor from normal.

About 17-50 mg of tumor tissue was diced, and more than 2.5 ug of DNA was typically obtained. The study profiled bulk TCR beta-chain repertoires in matched peripheral blood, tumor and adjacent normal breast tissue taken from about 16 patients with early-stage breast cancer. After resection, visually identified tumor tissue was excised and placed in prechilled RNAlater. Tumor tissue (about 20-55 mg) was diced and then homogenized with a TissueLyser II in RLTplus buffer containing beta-mercaptoethanol and antifoaming agent. The Qiagen AllPrep DNA/RNA Mini kit was used to extract genomic DNA. The chain is made from TRBV21-1 and TRBJ2-5. TRBV21-1 is noted as a pseudogene. Material for sequencing was breast tumor tissue. The receptor was derived from a person in their fifties with breast cancer. The nucleotide sequence reads as follows: TGTGCCAGCAGCAAAGCGAGAGGGACGCGCGAGACCCAGTACTTC. Protein translation: CASSKARGTRETQYF.